This TCR beta chain stems from a study of a mutant IDH1 vaccine in newly diagnosed glioma. About the research overall: Vaccination followed radiotherapy alone by 4-6 weeks, or accompanied temozolomide cycles. Patients arrived already treated with radiotherapy, temozolomide, or both, most having had both.

Time point in this sample: week 23, last vaccination. A 20-mer mutant IDH1 peptide at 300 ug was injected subcutaneously with topical imiquimod. Astrocytomas found in donors were new, WHO grade 3 or 4, IDH1-mutant and ATRX-lost. The CDR3 has 17 residues. Unmatched junction bases numbered 12, after V lost 4 bases and J lost 2 bases. CDR1 and CDR2 from the germline V gene are SGHRS and YFSETQ. Assay: immunoSEQ multiplex PCR; the TCRdb copy retains only in-frame clones and omits some. The table lists 25,000 to 35,000 clones, 75% to 90% of them singletons, with around 8% in the top ten. On this clone: The antigen remains undetermined.

This sequence was found in a woman aged 18-29 years with glioma. The sample consisted of PBMCs, taken from a glioma patient whose treatment included an IDH1 peptide vaccine. The V and J genes are TRBV5-1 and TRBJ2-5; 9 nucleotides align to TRBD2. The DNA of the CDR3 is TGCGCCAGCAGCGCGGCGGGAGGGCCTGGTGGGCAAGAGACCCAGTACTTC. It is translated as CASSAAGGPGGQETQYF.